One T cell receptor (beta chain) is described in this entry. Trimming removed 0 bases at V and 4 bases at J, with 15 bases between. The germline gives CDR1 LGHDT, CDR2 YNNKEL (reference sequence). The CDR3 sequence is 17 residues long. The data were produced by immunoSEQ multiplex PCR, yet TCRdb's version contains in-frame clones alone and is incomplete. This sample yields about 330,000 clones, of which around four fifths are seen a single time; about 1.2% belongs to the top ten. The sample comes from a study of blood T cell repertoires in COVID-19. The material sequenced was peripheral blood. This clonotype was obtained from a woman between 50 and 59 years old with acute or convalescent COVID-19. The rearrangement links TRBV3-1 (or the pseudogene TRBV3-2) to TRBJ1-4; D is possibly TRBD1 (6 bases). CDR3 nucleotides: TGTGCCAGCAGCCAAGAAGTATTGACAGGAGTTAATGAAAAACTGTTTTTT. Protein: CASSQEVLTGVNEKLFF.